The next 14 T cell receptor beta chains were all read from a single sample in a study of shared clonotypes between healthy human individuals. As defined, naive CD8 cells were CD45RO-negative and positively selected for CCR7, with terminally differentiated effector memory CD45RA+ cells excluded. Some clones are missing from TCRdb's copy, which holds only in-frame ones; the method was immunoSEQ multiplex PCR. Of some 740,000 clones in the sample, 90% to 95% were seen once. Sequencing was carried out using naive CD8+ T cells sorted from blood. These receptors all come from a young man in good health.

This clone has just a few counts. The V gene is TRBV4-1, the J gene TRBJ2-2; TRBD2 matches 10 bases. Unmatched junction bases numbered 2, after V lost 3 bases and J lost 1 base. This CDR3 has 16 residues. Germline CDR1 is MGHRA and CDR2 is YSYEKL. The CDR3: CASSHIAGGNTGELFF. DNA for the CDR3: TGCGCCAGCAGCCATATAGCGGGAGGGAACACCGGGGAGCTGTTTTTT.

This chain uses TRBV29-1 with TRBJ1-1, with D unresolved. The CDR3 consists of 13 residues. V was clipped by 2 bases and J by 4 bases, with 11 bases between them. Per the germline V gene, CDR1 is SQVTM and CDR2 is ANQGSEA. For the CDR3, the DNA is TGCAGCGTTGAACAGCCATCCCTCACTGAAGCTTTCTTT. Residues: CSVEQPSLTEAFF. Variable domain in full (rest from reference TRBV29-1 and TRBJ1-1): SAVISQKPSRDICQRGTSLTIQCQVDSQVTMMFWYRQQPGQSLTLIATANQGSEATYESGFVIDKFPISRPNLTFSTLTVSNMSPEDSSIYLCSVEQPSLTEAFFGQGTRLTVV.

In DNA form, the CDR3 reads TGTGCCAGCAGCCCCAATTTCTTTGGGACCCAGTACTTC. Protein product: CASSPNFFGTQYF. The rearrangement uses TRBV6-1 and TRBJ2-5; no definite D call. The CDR3 consists of 13 residues. The V end was cut by 6 bases, the J end by 7 bases, with 15 bases between. Germline V gene lookup returns CDR1 MNHNS and CDR2 SASEGT.

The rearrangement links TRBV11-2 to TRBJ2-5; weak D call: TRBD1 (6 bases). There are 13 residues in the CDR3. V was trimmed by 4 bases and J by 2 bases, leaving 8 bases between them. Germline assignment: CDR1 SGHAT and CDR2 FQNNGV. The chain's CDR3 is CASSWGQQETQYF. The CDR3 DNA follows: TGTGCCAGCAGCTGGGGACAACAAGAGACCCAGTACTTC.

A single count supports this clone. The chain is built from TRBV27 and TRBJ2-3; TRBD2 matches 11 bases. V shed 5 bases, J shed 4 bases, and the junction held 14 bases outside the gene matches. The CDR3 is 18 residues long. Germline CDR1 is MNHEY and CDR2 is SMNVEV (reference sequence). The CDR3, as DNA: TGTGCCAGCAGTACCCCCCGCCTAACTAGCGGGAGCGCAGATACGCAGTATTTT. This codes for CASSTPRLTSGSADTQYF.

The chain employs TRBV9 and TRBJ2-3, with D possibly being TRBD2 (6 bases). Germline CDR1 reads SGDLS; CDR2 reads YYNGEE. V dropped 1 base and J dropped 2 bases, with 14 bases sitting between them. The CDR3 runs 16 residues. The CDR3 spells CASSVPLAGSTDTQYF. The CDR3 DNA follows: TGTGCCAGCAGCGTACCTTTGGCGGGGTCCACAGATACGCAGTATTTT.

Here the CDR3 reads CASSPTGTQETQYF. CDR3 bases: TGTGCCAGCAGTCCAACAGGTACCCAAGAGACCCAGTACTTC. The chain recombines TRBV27 with TRBJ2-5, with D possibly TRBD1 on 5 matching bases. Germline CDR1 and CDR2: MNHEY and SMNVEV (reference sequence). Between the trimmed V and J ends, which lost 5 bases and 1 base, there was a span of 11 bases. CDR3 length: 14 residues.

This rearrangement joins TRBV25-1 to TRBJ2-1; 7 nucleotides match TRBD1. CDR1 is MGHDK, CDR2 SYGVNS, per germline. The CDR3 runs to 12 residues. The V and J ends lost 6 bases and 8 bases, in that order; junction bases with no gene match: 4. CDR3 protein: CASRTGIYEQFF. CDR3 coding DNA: TGTGCCAGCAGGACAGGGATATATGAGCAGTTCTTC.

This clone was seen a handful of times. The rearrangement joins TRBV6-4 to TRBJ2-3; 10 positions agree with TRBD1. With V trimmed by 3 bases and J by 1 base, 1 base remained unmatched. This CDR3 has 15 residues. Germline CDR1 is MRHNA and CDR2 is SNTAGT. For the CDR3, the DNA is TGTGCCAGCAGTGAGGGGACAGGGGGCACAGATACGCAGTATTTT. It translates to CASSEGTGGTDTQYF.

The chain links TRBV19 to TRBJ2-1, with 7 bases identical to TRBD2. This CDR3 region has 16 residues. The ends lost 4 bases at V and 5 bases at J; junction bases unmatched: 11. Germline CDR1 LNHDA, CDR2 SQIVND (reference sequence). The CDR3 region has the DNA TGTGCCAGTAGTAGGACTAGTACCGGGGTCCACAATGAGCAGTTCTTC. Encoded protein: CASSRTSTGVHNEQFF.

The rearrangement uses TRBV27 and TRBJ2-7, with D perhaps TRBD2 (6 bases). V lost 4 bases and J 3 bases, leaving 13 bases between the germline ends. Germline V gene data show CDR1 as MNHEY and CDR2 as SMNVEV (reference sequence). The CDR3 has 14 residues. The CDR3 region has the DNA TGTGCCAGCAGTTCGGGACTTAAATACTACGAGCAGTACTTC. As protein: CASSSGLKYYEQYF.

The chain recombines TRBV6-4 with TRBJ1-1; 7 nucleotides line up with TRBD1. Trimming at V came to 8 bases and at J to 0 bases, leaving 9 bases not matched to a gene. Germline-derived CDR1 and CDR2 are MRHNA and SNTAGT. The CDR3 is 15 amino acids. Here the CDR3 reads CASRGTGDLNTEAFF. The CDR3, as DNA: TGTGCCAGCCGAGGAACAGGGGACCTGAACACTGAAGCTTTCTTT.

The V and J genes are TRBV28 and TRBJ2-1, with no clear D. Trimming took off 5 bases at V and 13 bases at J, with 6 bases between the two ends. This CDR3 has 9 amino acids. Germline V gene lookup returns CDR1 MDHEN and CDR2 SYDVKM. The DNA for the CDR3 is TGTGCCAGCAGTCCCCTTCAGTTCTTC. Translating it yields CASSPLQFF.

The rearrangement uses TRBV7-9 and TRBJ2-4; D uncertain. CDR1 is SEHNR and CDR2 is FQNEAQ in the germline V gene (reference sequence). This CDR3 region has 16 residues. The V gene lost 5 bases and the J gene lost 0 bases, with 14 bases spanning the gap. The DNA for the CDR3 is TGTGCCAGCAGCGGACCCGGGTCCGTAGCCAAAAACATTCAGTACTTC. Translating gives CASSGPGSVAKNIQYF.